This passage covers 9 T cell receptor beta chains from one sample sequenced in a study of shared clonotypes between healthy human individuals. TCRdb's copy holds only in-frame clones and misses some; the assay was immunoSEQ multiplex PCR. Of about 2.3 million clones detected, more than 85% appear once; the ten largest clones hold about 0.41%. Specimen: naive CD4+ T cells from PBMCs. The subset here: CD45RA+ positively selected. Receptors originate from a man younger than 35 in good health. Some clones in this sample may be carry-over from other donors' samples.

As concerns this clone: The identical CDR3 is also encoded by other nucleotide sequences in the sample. CDR3: CASSPPGPYEQYF. CDR3 DNA sequence: TGTGCCAGCAGCCCGCCGGGGCCCTACGAGCAGTACTTC. The chain combines TRBV11-2 with TRBJ2-7; D possibly matches TRBD1 or TRBD2 (5 bases each). Germline values: CDR1 SGHAT, CDR2 FQNNGV. The CDR3 spans 13 residues. The V end lost 5 bases, the J end lost 2 bases, and 10 bases lay between the germline ends.

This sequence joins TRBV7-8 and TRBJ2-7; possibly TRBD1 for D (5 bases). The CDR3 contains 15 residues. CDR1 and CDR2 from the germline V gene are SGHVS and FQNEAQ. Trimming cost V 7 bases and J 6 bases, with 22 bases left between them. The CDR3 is CASTLTARVPGEQYF. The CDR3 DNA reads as TGTGCCAGCACCCTCACAGCCAGGGTCCCCGGCGAGCAGTACTTC.

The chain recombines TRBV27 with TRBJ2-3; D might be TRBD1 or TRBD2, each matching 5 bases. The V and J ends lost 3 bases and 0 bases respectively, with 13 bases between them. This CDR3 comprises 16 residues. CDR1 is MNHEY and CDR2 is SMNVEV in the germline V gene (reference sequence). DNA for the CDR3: TGTGCCAGCAGTTTTGTTAGGGGAGCTAGCACAGATACGCAGTATTTT. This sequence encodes CASSFVRGASTDTQYF.

The CDR3 DNA sequence: TGTGCCAGCAGTGAACCGGCTAGCGGGAGTTCCGAGCAGTACTTC. Residues: CASSEPASGSSEQYF. This chain links TRBV25-1 with TRBJ2-7; 10 positions agree with TRBD2. CDR3 length: 15 amino acids. Trimming at V came to 2 bases and at J to 6 bases, leaving 7 bases not matched to a gene. Per the germline V gene, CDR1 is MGHDK and CDR2 is SYGVNS.

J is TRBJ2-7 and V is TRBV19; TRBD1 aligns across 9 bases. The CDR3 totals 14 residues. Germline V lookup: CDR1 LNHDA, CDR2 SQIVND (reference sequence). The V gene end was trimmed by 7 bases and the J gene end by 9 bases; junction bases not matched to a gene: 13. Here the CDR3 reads CASKPPGQGSWQYF. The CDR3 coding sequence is TGTGCCAGTAAACCCCCCGGACAGGGGTCTTGGCAGTACTTC.

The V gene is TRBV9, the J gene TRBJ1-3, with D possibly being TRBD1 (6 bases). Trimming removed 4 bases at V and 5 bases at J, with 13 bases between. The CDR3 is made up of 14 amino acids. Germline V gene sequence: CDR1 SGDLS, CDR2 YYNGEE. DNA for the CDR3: TGTGCCAGCAGCCCCGGGGACACTAGAAACACCATATATTTT. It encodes CASSPGDTRNTIYF.

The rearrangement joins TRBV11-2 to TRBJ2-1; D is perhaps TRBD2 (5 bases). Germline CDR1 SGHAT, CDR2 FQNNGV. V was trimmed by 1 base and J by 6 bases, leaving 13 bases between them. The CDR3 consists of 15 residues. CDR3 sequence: CASSLGGHTINEQFF. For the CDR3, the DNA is TGTGCCAGCAGCTTAGGAGGGCATACAATCAATGAGCAGTTCTTC.

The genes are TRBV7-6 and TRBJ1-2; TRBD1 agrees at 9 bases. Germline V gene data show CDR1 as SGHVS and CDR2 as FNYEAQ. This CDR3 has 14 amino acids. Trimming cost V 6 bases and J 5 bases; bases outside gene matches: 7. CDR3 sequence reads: CASSLQTGGYGYTF. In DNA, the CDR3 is TGTGCCAGCAGTCTTCAGACAGGGGGTTATGGCTACACCTTC.

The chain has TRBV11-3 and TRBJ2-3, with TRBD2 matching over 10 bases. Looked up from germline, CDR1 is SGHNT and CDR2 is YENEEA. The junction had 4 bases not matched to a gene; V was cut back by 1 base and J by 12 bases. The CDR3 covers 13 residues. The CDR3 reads CASSLVLAGPQYF. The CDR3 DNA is TGTGCCAGCAGCTTAGTACTAGCGGGACCCCAGTATTTT.